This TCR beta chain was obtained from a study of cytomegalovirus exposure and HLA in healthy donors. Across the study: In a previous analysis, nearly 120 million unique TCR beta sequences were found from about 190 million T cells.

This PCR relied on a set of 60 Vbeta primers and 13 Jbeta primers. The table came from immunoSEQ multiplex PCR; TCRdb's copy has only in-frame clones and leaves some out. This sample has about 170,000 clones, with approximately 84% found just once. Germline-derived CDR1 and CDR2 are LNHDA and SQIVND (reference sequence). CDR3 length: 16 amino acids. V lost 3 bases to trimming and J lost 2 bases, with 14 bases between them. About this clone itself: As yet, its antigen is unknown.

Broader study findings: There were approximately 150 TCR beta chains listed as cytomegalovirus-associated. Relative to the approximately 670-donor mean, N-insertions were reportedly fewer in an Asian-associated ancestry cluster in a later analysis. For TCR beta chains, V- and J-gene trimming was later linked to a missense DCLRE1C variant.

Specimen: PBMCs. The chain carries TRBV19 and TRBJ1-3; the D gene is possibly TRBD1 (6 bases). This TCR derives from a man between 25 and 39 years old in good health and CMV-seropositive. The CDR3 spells CASSISIRGAGNTIYF. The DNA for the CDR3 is TGTGCCAGTAGTATCTCGATCAGGGGAGCTGGAAACACCATATATTTT.